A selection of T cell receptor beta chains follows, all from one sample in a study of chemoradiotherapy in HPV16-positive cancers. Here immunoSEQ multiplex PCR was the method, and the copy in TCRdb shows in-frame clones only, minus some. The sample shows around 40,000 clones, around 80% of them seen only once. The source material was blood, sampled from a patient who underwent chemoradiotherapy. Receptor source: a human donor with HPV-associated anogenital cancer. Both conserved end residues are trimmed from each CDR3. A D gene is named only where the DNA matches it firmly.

AWVGRFYGYT TRBV30 - TRBJ1-2
ASSLGRGNTEAF TRBV5-6 - TRBJ1-1
ASSQEGGATDTQY TRBV4-3 - TRBJ2-3
ASSEEGGATYEQY TRBV6-1 - TRBJ2-7
ATFRSIPQGYT TRBV15 - TRBJ1-2
ASSLSGGGDTQY TRBV13 TRBD2 TRBJ2-3
ASSEVATGEEDEKLF TRBV2 - TRBJ1-4
ASSGRQGRLYEQY TRBV9 TRBD1 TRBJ2-7
ASSLGLEGAEAF TRBV5-1 - TRBJ1-1
ASTPGGQETQY TRBV9 TRBD1 TRBJ2-5
ASSLVPQGKDTQY TRBV7-3 - TRBJ2-3
ASSLSSLQETQY TRBV18 - TRBJ2-5
ASSPTLNKETQY TRBV18 - TRBJ2-5
ASSIQGFLYEQY TRBV5-5 TRBD1 TRBJ2-7
ASSLVGSGEKLF TRBV7-9 - TRBJ1-4
ASRYLEFTDTQY TRBV5-1 - TRBJ2-3
ASSMSPETEAF TRBV19 - TRBJ1-1
ASRRDPSSYNEQF TRBV7-3 - TRBJ2-1
ASTSNDPYYQPQH TRBV6-6 - TRBJ1-5
ASSYTGGYEQY TRBV6-5 TRBD2 TRBJ2-7
ASSPQLAGGRTGELF TRBV7-2 TRBD2 TRBJ2-2
ASSSLLGMTQY TRBV5-6 - TRBJ2-5
ASSLGSIEAF TRBV7-3 - TRBJ1-1
ASTLRLASTDTQY TRBV7-8 TRBD2 TRBJ2-3
ASSQDRGQGTSSYEQY TRBV4-1 TRBD1 TRBJ2-7
ASSLAWGGAGYT TRBV5-1 - TRBJ1-2
ASSPGDPYGYT TRBV18 - TRBJ1-2
ASSVEMVDNEQY TRBV9 - TRBJ2-7
ASSMTGNTGELF TRBV5-1 - TRBJ2-2
ASSVSPGDTQY TRBV6-4 - TRBJ2-3
ASSRIKPGQGSSYANQPQH TRBV4-1 TRBD1 TRBJ1-5
AAMDRGTYGYT TRBV10-3 TRBD1 TRBJ1-2
ASSQGTGEGQPQH TRBV4-1 - TRBJ1-5
ASSTQGYDTEAF TRBV9 - TRBJ1-1
ASSLGGEREQY TRBV7-9 - TRBJ2-7
ASSLYFGASSYNEQF TRBV7-2 - TRBJ2-1
ASSLWRSTEAF TRBV6-1 - TRBJ1-1
ASRRTKDGGEQF TRBV2 - TRBJ2-1
ASRLGQGAGELF TRBV19 TRBD1 TRBJ2-2
ATSRGEMNTEAF TRBV15 - TRBJ1-1
ASRQIGGTGELF TRBV5-8 TRBD2 TRBJ2-2
ATSRVSAGGLDRGAV TRBV15 TRBD1 TRBJ2-2
ASSTTRTGSEAF TRBV27 TRBD1 TRBJ1-1
ASSHSHGTQY TRBV4-2 - TRBJ2-5
ASSFQTTGNTEAF TRBV6-5 - TRBJ1-1